A selection of T cell receptor beta chains follows, all from one sample in a study of immune evolution from preneoplasia to lung adenocarcinoma. Sequencing was performed with immunoSEQ multiplex PCR; in TCRdb, only in-frame clones are kept and a portion is missing. The sample carries about 8,200 clones, about 84% recorded once. The sample was FFPE adjacent normal lung tissue. These receptor sequences come from a person aged 65 to 85 with lung adenocarcinoma. CDR3s include the opening cysteine and the closing phenylalanine or tryptophan. The D gene is left open where the match is weak. The listing skips clone size in some rows; elsewhere it reads once, few, many or a size class.

J,size,V,D,DNA,CDR3
TRBJ2-2,-,TRBV11-1,TRBD2,TGTGCCAGCAGCTTACTAGCGGGAGCCGGGGAGCTGTTTTTT,CASSLLAGAGELFF
TRBJ2-5,-,TRBV19,-,TGTGCCAGTAGTATGGGACACGAAGAGACCCAGTACTTC,CASSMGHEETQYF
TRBJ2-1,-,TRBV7-2,TRBD2,TGTGCCAGCAGCCCTAGGGTTGCGGGAGTTAGTAATGAGCAGTTCTTC,CASSPRVAGVSNEQFF
TRBJ2-5,-,TRBV7-7,TRBD1,TGTGCTATAAATGCCGGGACAGGAGGAGGCGAGACCCAGTACTTC,CAINAGTGGGETQYF
TRBJ2-3,once,TRBV11-2,-,TGTGCCAGCAGCTTACTAGATACGCAGTATTTT,CASSLLDTQYF
TRBJ1-5,-,TRBV5-4,-,TGTGCCAGCAGCTTGGCCGGATCGGGCAATCAGCCCCAGCATTTT,CASSLAGSGNQPQHF
TRBJ2-2,-,TRBV9,-,TGTGCCAGCAGCGTAGAAGCGTGGAACACCGGGGAGCTGTTTTTT,CASSVEAWNTGELFF
TRBJ2-7,-,TRBV15,-,TGTGCCACCAGCAGAGGAACTCCGAGCTCCTACGAGCAGTACTTC,CATSRGTPSSYEQYF
TRBJ1-5,-,TRBV9,TRBD1,TGTGCCAGCAGCCGGACAGGGAACCCTAATCAGCCCCAGCATTTT,CASSRTGNPNQPQHF
TRBJ2-5,few,TRBV28,-,TGTGCCAGCAGTACCCCGGGCCAAGAGACCCAGTACTTC,CASSTPGQETQYF
TRBJ1-3,-,TRBV4-2,-,TGTGCCAGCAGCCAATACTCTGGAAACACCATATATTTT,CASSQYSGNTIYF
TRBJ2-2,-,TRBV7-3,-,TGTGCCAGCAGCAATAAACTCCCGGGCACCGGGGAGCTGTTTTTT,CASSNKLPGTGELFF
TRBJ1-1,-,TRBV28,-,TGTGCCAGCAGCTCATTAACTAGCACTGAAGCTTTCTTT,CASSSLTSTEAFF
TRBJ1-1,-,TRBV18,-,TGTGCCAGCTCACCACCGGGGTGGACTGAAGCTTTCTTT,CASSPPGWTEAFF
TRBJ2-1,-,TRBV5-1,TRBD2,TGCGCCAGCAGCTGGGGAACGGGAGGTTCCAATGAGCAGTTCTTC,CASSWGTGGSNEQFF
TRBJ2-7,-,TRBV28,-,TGTGCCAGCCGCCGATCGAGCGAGCAGTACTTC,CASRRSSEQYF